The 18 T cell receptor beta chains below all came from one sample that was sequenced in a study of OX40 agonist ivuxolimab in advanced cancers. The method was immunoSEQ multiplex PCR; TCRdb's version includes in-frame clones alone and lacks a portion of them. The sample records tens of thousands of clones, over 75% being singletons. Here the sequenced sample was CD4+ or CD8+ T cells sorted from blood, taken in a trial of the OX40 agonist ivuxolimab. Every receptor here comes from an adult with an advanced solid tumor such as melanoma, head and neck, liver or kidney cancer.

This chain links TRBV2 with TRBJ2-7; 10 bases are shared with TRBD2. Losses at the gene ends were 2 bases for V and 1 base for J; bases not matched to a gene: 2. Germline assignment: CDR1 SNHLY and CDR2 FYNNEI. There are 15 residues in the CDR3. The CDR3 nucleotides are TGTGCCAGCAGTGAAAGTAGCGGGAGGTCCTACGAGCAGTACGTC. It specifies CASSESSGRSYEQYV.

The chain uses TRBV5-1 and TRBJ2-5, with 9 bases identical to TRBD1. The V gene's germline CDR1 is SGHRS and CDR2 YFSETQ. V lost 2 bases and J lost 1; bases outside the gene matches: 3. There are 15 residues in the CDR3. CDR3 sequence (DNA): TGCGCCAGCAGCTTAAACAGGGGGCCCCAAGAGACCCAGTACTTC. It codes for CASSLNRGPQETQYF.

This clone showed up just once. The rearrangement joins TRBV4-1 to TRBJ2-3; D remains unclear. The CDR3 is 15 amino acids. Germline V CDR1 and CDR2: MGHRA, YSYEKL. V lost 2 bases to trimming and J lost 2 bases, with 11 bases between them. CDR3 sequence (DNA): TGCGCCAGCAGCCAAACCAACTTTTTCACAGATACGCAGTATTTT. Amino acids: CASSQTNFFTDTQYF.

The CDR3 protein is CASSDRGSTGELFF. The CDR3 DNA follows: TGTGCCAGCAGCGACCGGGGGTCCACCGGGGAGCTGTTTTTT. V usage is TRBV9 and J usage is TRBJ2-2; D perhaps matches TRBD2 (6 bases). CDR1 and CDR2 (germline): SGDLS, YYNGEE. Between the trimmed V and J ends, which lost 3 bases and 4 bases, there was a span of 10 bases. This CDR3 spans 14 amino acids. Based on the CDR3 plus reference TRBV9 and TRBJ2-2, the full variable domain is DSGVTQTPKHLITATGQRVTLRCSPRSGDLSVYWYQQSLDQGLQFLIQYYNGEERAKGNILERFSAQQFPDLHSELNLSSLELGDSALYFCASSDRGSTGELFFGEGSRLTVL.

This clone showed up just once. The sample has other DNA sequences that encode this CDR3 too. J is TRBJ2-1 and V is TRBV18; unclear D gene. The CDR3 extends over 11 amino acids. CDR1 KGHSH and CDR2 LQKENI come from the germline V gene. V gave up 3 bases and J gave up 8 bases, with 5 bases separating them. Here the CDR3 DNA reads TGTGCCAGCTCACCCGGCGATGAGCAGTTCTTC. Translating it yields CASSPGDEQFF.

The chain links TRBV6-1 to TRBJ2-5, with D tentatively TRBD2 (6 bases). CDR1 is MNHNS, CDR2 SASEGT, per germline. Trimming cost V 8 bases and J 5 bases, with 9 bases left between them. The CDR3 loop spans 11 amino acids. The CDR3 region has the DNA TGTGCCAGCCGGAGGGTGGAGACCCAGTACTTC. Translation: CASRRVETQYF.

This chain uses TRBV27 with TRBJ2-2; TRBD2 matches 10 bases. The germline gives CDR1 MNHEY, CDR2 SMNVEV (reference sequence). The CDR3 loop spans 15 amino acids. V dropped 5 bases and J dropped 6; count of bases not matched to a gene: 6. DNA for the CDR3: TGTGCCAGCAGTCCAGTGGGACTAGCGTCCGGGGAGCTGTTTTTT. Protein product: CASSPVGLASGELFF.

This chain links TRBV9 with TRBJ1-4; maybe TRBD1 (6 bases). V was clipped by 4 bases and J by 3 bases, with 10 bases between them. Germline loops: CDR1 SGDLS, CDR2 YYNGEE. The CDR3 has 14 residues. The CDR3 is CASSSRQANEKLFF. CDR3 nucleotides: TGTGCCAGCAGCTCCCGACAGGCTAATGAAAAACTGTTTTTT.

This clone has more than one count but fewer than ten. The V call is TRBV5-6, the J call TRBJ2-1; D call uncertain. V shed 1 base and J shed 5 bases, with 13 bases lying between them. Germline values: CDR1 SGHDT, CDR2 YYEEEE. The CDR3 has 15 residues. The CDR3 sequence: CASSLFKGQDNEQFF. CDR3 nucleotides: TGTGCCAGCAGCTTGTTCAAGGGCCAGGACAATGAGCAGTTCTTC.

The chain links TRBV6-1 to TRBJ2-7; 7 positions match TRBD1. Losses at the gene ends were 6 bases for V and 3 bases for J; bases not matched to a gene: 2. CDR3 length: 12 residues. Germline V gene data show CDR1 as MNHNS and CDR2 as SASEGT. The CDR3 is CASRQGFYEQYV. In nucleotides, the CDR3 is TGTGCCAGCAGACAGGGGTTCTACGAGCAGTACGTC.

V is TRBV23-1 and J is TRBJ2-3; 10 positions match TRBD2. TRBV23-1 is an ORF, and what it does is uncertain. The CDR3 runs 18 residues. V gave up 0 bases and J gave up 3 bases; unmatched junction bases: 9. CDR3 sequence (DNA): TGCGCCAGCAGTCAATCGGGGGTAGCGGGGGGCCGAACAGATACGCAGTATTTT. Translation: CASSQSGVAGGRTDTQYF.

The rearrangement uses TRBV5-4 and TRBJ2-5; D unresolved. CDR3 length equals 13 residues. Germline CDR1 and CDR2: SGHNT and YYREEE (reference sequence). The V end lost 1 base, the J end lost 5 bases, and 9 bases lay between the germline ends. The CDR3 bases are TGTGCCAGCAGCTTGCGGTTTGCGGAGACCCAGTACTTC. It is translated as CASSLRFAETQYF.

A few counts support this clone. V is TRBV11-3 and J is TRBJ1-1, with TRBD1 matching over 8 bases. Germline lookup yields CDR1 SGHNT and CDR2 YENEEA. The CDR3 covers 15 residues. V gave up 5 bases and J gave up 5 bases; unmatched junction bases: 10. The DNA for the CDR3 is TGTGCCAGCAGCCAAGACCAGGGGGCAGGGACTGAAGCTTTCTTT. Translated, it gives CASSQDQGAGTEAFF. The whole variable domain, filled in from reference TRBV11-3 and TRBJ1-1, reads EAGVVQSPRYKIIEKKQPVAFWCNPISGHNTLYWYLQNLGQGPELLIRYENEEAVDDSQLPKDRFSAERLKGVDSTLKIQPAELGDSAVYLCASSQDQGAGTEAFFGQGTRLTVV.

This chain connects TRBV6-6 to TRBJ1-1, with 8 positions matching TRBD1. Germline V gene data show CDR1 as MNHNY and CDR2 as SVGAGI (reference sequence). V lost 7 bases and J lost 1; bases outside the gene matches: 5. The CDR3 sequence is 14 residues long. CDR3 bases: TGTGCCAGCACCCGACAGGGGAGGAACACTGAAGCTTTCTTT. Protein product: CASTRQGRNTEAFF.

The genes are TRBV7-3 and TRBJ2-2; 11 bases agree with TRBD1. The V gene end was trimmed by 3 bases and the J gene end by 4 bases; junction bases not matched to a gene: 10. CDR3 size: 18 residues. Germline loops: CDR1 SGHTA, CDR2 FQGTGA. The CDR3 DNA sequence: TGTGCCAGCAGCTTCAGTCCCCGGGGACAGGGGGGCACCGGGGAGCTGTTTTTT. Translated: CASSFSPRGQGGTGELFF. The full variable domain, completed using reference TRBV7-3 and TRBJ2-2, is GAGVSQTPSNKVTEKGKYVELRCDPISGHTALYWYRQSLGQGPEFLIYFQGTGAADDSGLPNDRFFAVRPEGSVSTLKIQRTERGDSAVYLCASSFSPRGQGGTGELFFGEGSRLTVL.

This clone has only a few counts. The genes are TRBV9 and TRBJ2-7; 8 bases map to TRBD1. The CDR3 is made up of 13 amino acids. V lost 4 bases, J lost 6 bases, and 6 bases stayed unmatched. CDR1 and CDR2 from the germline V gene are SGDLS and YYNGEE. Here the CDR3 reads CASSFRTGSEQYF. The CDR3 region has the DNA TGTGCCAGCAGCTTCCGGACAGGGTCCGAGCAGTACTTC.

CDR3 amino acids: CASTTGGFGNEKLFF. The CDR3 nucleotides read TGTGCCAGCACCACAGGGGGGTTCGGTAATGAAAAACTGTTTTTT. This chain joins TRBV5-8 and TRBJ1-4; 8 bases align to TRBD1. The CDR3 runs to 15 residues. From germline, CDR1 is SGHTS and CDR2 YDEGEE. The V segment lost 6 bases and the J segment 4 bases; nucleotides outside the gene matches: 8.

The CDR3, as DNA: TGTGCCAGCAGCCTAACTGAGGGAAAACTGTTTTTT. Protein: CASSLTEGKLFF. The chain uses TRBV6-5 and TRBJ1-4; D not certain. Looked up from germline, CDR1 is MNHEY and CDR2 is SVGAGI. Trimming took off 6 bases at V and 10 bases at J, with 12 bases between the two ends. The CDR3 contains 12 residues.